Listed below are T cell receptor beta chains from one sample, sequenced in a study of blood T cells in healthy people across ages. TCRdb used MiXCR to reprocess the 5' RACE reads, holding one entry per CDR3 protein. The sample comprises about 620,000 distinct CDR3 sequences, more than 45% of which are singletons, and roughly 13% rests with the top ten. Input material: blood. The receptor source for this set is a woman older than 75 in good health. Both conserved end residues are part of each CDR3.

TRBV5-6,TRBJ2-5,CASSFEEETQYF
TRBV19,TRBJ2-4,CASSIVGQPPAKNIQYF
TRBV6-6,TRBJ1-4,CASSYSSRQGHEKLFF
TRBV27,TRBJ2-5,CASSLWGSRTLETQYF
TRBV6-5,TRBJ1-1,CASSYDFRVGTEAFF
TRBV11-2,TRBJ2-2,CASSDYPGGTGELFF
TRBV7-2,TRBJ2-6,CASSPSLSGANVLTF
TRBV12-3/TRBV12-4,TRBJ2-1,CASSFDARTSGGQFF
TRBV6-5,TRBJ2-2,CASSHSRDRGTGELFF
TRBV7-3,TRBJ2-1,CASSLEGGGPHNEQFF
TRBV6-1,TRBJ2-2,CASMLIPARSGTGELFF
TRBV29-1,TRBJ1-2,CSDWDSSNYGYTF
TRBV21-1,TRBJ2-7,CATMGATAGVWYEQYF
TRBV10-3,TRBJ2-7,CAISPGQEIYEQYF
TRBV29-1,TRBJ2-1,CSVGTGQGYNEQFF
TRBV5-1,TRBJ1-2,CASSLAPGQRNYGYTF
TRBV28,TRBJ2-1,CASLSGAGEQFF
TRBV6-6,TRBJ2-5,CASSVTLSGTQYF
TRBV6-2/TRBV6-3,TRBJ2-7,CASSYGLAGGPVYEQYF
TRBV20-1,TRBJ2-2,CSASGAPGELFF
TRBV4-1,TRBJ2-7,CASSQEVPNSEQYF
TRBV25-1,TRBJ2-3,CASSGTGSVDTQYF
TRBV7-9,TRBJ2-1,CASTRTPYNEQFF
TRBV29-1,TRBJ1-2,CSVGTGNTLYGYTF
TRBV4-3,TRBJ2-1,CASSQTFLTGGGYNEQFF
TRBV18,TRBJ2-6,CASSPPQNSGANVLTF
TRBV28,TRBJ2-3,CASSLSVSTDTQYF
TRBV9,TRBJ2-1,CASSVLAYNEQFF
TRBV6-6,TRBJ1-2,CATLTGTNYGYTF
TRBV2,TRBJ1-2,CASSSPDRGRGYTF
TRBV12-3/TRBV12-4,TRBJ2-3,CASGSGGAADTQYF
TRBV6-2/TRBV6-3,TRBJ2-7,CASRRTSGGLREQYF
TRBV7-3,TRBJ1-1,CASSFSGTGDTEAFF
TRBV12-3/TRBV12-4,TRBJ1-5,CASSFHTGGVQPQHF
TRBV10-3,TRBJ1-5,CAISPGMQPQHF
TRBV10-3,TRBJ2-3,CAISEAVDHRTQYF
TRBV28,TRBJ1-2,CASNSGLAHYGYTF
TRBV5-4,-,CASSSTTGLGKETQYF
TRBV5-1,TRBJ2-3,CASSSGLTSTDTQYF
TRBV5-8,TRBJ1-2,CAILPTGGPRRGYTF
TRBV6-2/TRBV6-3,TRBJ1-1,CASTSGPEAFF
TRBV7-8,TRBJ1-5,CASSSGTAISNQPQHF
TRBV7-2,TRBJ2-1,CACSLVVRAGWINNEQFF
TRBV27,TRBJ1-2,CASAPRTGSVGYTF
TRBV19,TRBJ2-2,CASSARANTGELFF
TRBV29-1,TRBJ2-7,CSVVSVGVSYEQYF
TRBV9,TRBJ2-2,CASSGFYPGELFF
TRBV7-2,TRBJ2-3,CASSFFGPQYF
TRBV7-2,TRBJ2-3,CASSFTITDTQYF
TRBV11-2,TRBJ2-3,CASTQQGLATDTQYF
TRBV5-1,TRBJ2-3,CASSSTSTDTQYF
TRBV29-1,TRBJ2-1,CSCSGGRMNNEQFF
TRBV27,TRBJ2-3,CASSPLIGANTQYF
TRBV18,TRBJ2-1,CASSPAQEWVHEQFF
TRBV3-1,TRBJ1-2,CASSHSLGYTF
TRBV25-1,TRBJ2-7,CASSEEGEWDEQYF
TRBV28,TRBJ2-1,CASSSSGGADNEQFF
TRBV24-1,TRBJ2-3,CATSDLPYRTSGSTDTQYF
TRBV20-1,TRBJ2-5,CSASPTGGLIRETQYF
TRBV20-1,TRBJ2-5,CSARPGLADQETQYF